This record concerns one T cell receptor beta chain sequence. Its antigen specificity is not known. No much larger clonotype is one base removed from it; base qualities were not supplied. The time point label, read with the paper, signifies: less than five weeks on oral tofacitinib. What the treatment or condition label conveys for this sample: oral pan-JAK inhibitor, 5-10 mg twice daily. Peripheral blood and lesional scalp punch biopsies were obtained from patients with alopecia areata. PBMCs were isolated by density centrifugation and stained for CD3, CD4 and CD8, after which CD4+ and CD8+ T cells were sorted on a FACSAria. Libraries came from the immunoSEQ multiplex PCR assay. RNA was extracted from all samples and reverse transcribed into cDNA as template for TCR sequencing. First-strand cDNA was synthesized with SuperScript III using a 2:1 mix of oligo-dT and random hexamers. A synthetic immune receptor repertoire was used to gauge amplification bias, and whatever bias remained was removed computationally. The published analysis was carried out like this. Raw reads were preprocessed to remove errors, and CDR3 was defined according to IMGT conventions as the region from the conserved cysteine to phenylalanine. Clonality was calculated as 1 minus Shannon entropy normalized by log2 of the number of productive unique TCRs. Whether each scalp clone was CD4 or CD8 was inferred by checking scalp TCRbeta sequences against the CD4 and CD8 repertoires from sorted blood. TCRdb took over this immuneACCESS table, retaining in-frame rearrangements with V and J assigned. Such tables are incomplete; in checked studies, under half of the missing clones stem from an unresolved V gene, and the remainder is unexplained. Clone size and V and J calls were adopted from that table, with D and trimming inferred from the DNA. Present in this sample are 200,000 to 250,000 clones, 50% to 60% of which were seen just once. The ten largest make up around 1.5% of the sample.

The germline V gene sets CDR1 to SGHDT and CDR2 to YYEEEE. Relative to germline, V is missing 4 bases and J is missing 7 bases, with 8 bases of the junction outside any gene match. The CDR3 covers 16 residues, taking in both the cysteine and the phenylalanine. The read is trimmed to its CDR3 DNA, 48 bases read in frame from base 1. This sample is drawn from a study of CD8+ T cells in alopecia areata (dated by TCRdb to between 2017 and 2018). Concerning the study at large: Treated patients were enrolled in an open-label pilot trial of oral tofacitinib at 5 to 10 mg twice daily for moderate-to-severe alopecia areata. Tofacitinib was administered for 6 to 18 months, and 6 months of follow-up off drug were then conducted to assess delayed response and recurrence. The SALT score, which quantifies the percentage of affected scalp surface area, was used to measure disease severity in treated patients. High-throughput TCRbeta sequencing was used to examine T cell clonal expansion in alopecia areata in both the C3H/HeJ mouse model and human patients. Scalp tissue and sorted CD4+ and CD8+ peripheral blood T cells from patchy and totalis/universalis alopecia areata patients and from healthy controls were covered by human TCRbeta sequencing. Biopsies were taken from tofacitinib-treated patients at baseline and again at 4 and 24 weeks into treatment, and several of those patients also had a later scalp biopsy. Scalp clonality was compared among normal scalp (n=4), patchy alopecia areata scalp (n=8), and alopecia totalis/universalis scalp (n=8). The RNA source kit depended on sample type: the PAXgene miRNA kit for fixed scalp, the miRNeasy kit for PBMCs, and the RNeasy kit for mouse skin. immunoSEQ multiplex PCR using 35 Vbeta forward primers and 13 Jbeta reverse primers was used to amplify TCRbeta CDR3 regions. General study outcomes and caveats: Higher clonality and more expanded CD8+ clones were observed in lesional scalp than in normal scalp, particularly in alopecia totalis/universalis, a finding suggestive of antigenic drive. Shared TCR sequences between patients were less evident than in mice, which may be partly attributable to HLA diversity in the patient population. Scalp TCR repertoire analysis is complicated because resident alphabeta T cells in normal human skin are also sequenced, whereas mouse skin is dominated by gammadelta T cells. Tofacitinib significantly decreased scalp clonality and the number of expanded CD8+ clones among the top 100 scalp clones. The treated cohort was small, with a single nonresponder, so links between baseline CD8+ expansion and response need larger studies. During tofacitinib treatment, many expanded lesional clones remained in scalp and blood, and this persistence may partly explain relapse after treatment is stopped.

The chain is encoded by TRBV5-6 joined to TRBJ2-2, and TRBD2 aligns with 12 junction nucleotides. The material was CD4+ T cells sorted from blood, obtained at week 4, from a patient treated with tofacitinib. The sequence was collected from a human donor with alopecia areata. The CDR3 reads as follows: CASSHRTSGAGGELFF. The sequenced DNA is TGTGCCAGCAGCCACAGGACTAGCGGGGCCGGCGGGGAGCTGTTTTTT.